Detailed here is one TCR beta chain. Data came from immunoSEQ multiplex PCR; TCRdb stores just in-frame clones and leaves some out. Of a few hundred thousand clones in the sample, about 89% are singletons; the top ten hold approximately 9.8%. This entry belongs to a study of blood T cell repertoires in COVID-19. Study summary: The United States, Italy and Spain supplied acute and convalescent COVID-19 samples. PBMCs, B-cell-depleted T cells, or T cells provided the cDNA or gDNA that made up the material.

Trimming pared 0 bases from V and 7 bases from J, leaving 11 bases between. The germline V gene encodes CDR1 SGDLS and CDR2 YYNGEE. This CDR3 contains 14 residues. Across 20 to 25 US areas, participants ranged in age from about 18 to 90 years. Sequencing input: PBMCs or T cells enriched from blood (not recorded which). The receptor comes from a woman between 40 and 50 years old who had recovered from COVID-19. The rearrangement links TRBV9 to TRBJ2-1, with D tentatively TRBD2 (7 bases). CDR3 amino acids: CASSVAGGANEQFF. The CDR3 region has the DNA TGTGCCAGCAGCGTAGCTGGGGGGGCGAATGAGCAGTTCTTC.